The present TCR beta chain was sequenced within a study of blood T cell repertoires in COVID-19. Study background: The United States, Italy and Spain provided the acute and convalescent COVID-19 samples. Sample material is recorded as cDNA or gDNA derived from T cells, B-cell-depleted T cells, or PBMCs.

Seattle participants joined during active infection and were tracked over time. CDR3 length: 15 residues. V was pared by 0 bases and J by 4 bases, with 1 base of the junction left unmatched. The V gene's germline CDR1 is SGHRS and CDR2 YFSETQ. In the authors' workflow: Amplifying reference gene primers gave estimates of nucleated cell counts. TCRdb's table, derived via immunoSEQ multiplex PCR, lists solely in-frame clones and lacks some. V and J calls and clone size are those listed in that table; D and trimming were worked out from the DNA. The repertoire holds around 190,000 clones, with roughly 90% as singletons.

This clonotype originated in a man between 45 and 60 years old with COVID-19, enrolled during active disease. Sequenced input: peripheral blood. The chain couples TRBV5-1 to TRBJ1-1, with 12 bases aligning to TRBD1. The CDR3 nucleotides are TGCGCCAGCAGCTTGGGGGGACAGGGGGCCACTGAAGCTTTCTTT. As protein: CASSLGGQGATEAFF. Together with reference TRBV5-1 and TRBJ1-1, the CDR3 gives the full variable domain: KAGVTQTPRYLIKTRGQQVTLSCSPISGHRSVSWYQQTPGQGLQFLFEYFSETQRNKGNFPGRFSGRQFSNSRSEMNVSTLELGDSALYLCASSLGGQGATEAFFGQGTRLTVV.